The clone carrying this TCR beta chain was seen many times. By 5'RACE template switching, TCR cDNA was produced, with a universal primer site and UMIs added in the process. Each CDR3 protein gets one entry after TCRdb re-called the 5' RACE reads with MiXCR. The sample records tens of thousands of distinct CDR3 sequences, roughly 14% being singletons. This specimen belongs to a study of T cells after yellow fever vaccination. Study-level points and caveats: Post-booster repertoires contained most primary-vaccination clones again (96% CD4, about 90% CD8). The appearance of a small share of clonotypes in both CD4 and CD8 compartments was observed. By day 5 rather than day 15, the secondary response had peaked, though it was weaker.

This clonotype was obtained from a young man who received the YFV17D yellow fever vaccine. The material was CD8+ T cells not binding an NS4B(214-222) dextramer, sorted from PBMCs, obtained roughly 23 days after the first yellow fever vaccination.

In DNA form, the CDR3 reads TGCAGCGTCCTGCCGGGACAGGGGAATTTAATGGCCAACGTCCTGACTTTC. It yields the protein CSVLPGQGNLMANVLTF. V gene TRBV29-1 combines with J gene TRBJ2-6; the match to TRBD1 covers 10 bases. The CDR3 totals 17 residues. The germline CDR1 and CDR2 sequences are SQVTM and ANQGSEA. J lost 6 bases, V lost 6 bases, and 14 bases had no gene match.